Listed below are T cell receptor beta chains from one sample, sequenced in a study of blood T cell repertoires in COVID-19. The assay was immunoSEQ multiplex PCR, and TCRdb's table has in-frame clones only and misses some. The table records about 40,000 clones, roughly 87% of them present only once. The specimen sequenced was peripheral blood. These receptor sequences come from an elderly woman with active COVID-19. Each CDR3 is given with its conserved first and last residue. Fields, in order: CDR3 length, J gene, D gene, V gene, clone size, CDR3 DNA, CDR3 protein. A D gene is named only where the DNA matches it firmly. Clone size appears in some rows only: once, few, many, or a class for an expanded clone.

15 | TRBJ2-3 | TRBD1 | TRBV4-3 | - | TGCGCCAGCAGCCAAGTGACAGGGGACGCAGATACGCAGTATTTT | CASSQVTGDADTQYF
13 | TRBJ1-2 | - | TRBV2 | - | TGTGCCAGCAGGGCGACAACTAACTATGGCTACACCTTC | CASRATTNYGYTF
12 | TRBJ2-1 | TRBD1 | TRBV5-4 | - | TGTGCCAGCAAAAGGGAAGGGGGCGAGCAGTTCTTC | CASKREGGEQFF
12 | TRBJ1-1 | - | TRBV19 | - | TGTGCCACCACTGGACAAAACACTGAAGCTTTCTTT | CATTGQNTEAFF
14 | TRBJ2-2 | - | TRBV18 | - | TGTGCCAGCTCACCCGGGGGGAACACCGGGGAGCTGTTTTTT | CASSPGGNTGELFF
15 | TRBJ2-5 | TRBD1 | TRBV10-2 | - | TGCGCCAGCAGTGATCGGCAGGGGGCGGGAGAGACCCAGTACTTC | CASSDRQGAGETQYF
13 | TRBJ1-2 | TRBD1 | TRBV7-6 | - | TGTGCCAGCAGCTCCGGGACAGCCTATGGCTACACCTTC | CASSSGTAYGYTF
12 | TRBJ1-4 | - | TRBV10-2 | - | TGCGCCAGCTCCGCGGCCTGGGAAAAACTGTTTTTT | CASSAAWEKLFF
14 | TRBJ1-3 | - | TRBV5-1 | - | TGCGCCAGCAGCTTGATCGGGGGTAGGGACACCATATATTTT | CASSLIGGRDTIYF
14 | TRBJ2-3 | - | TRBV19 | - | TGTGCCAGTAGTATTGGGACTTCCCCAGATACGCAGTATTTT | CASSIGTSPDTQYF
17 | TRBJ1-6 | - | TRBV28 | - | TGTGCCAGCAGTCCCCTGGAGGGGAGCTCCTATAATTCACCCCTCCACTTT | CASSPLEGSSYNSPLHF
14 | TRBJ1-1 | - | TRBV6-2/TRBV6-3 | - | TGTGCCAGCAGTTACCAGGGGAAGAACACTGAAGCTTTCTTT | CASSYQGKNTEAFF
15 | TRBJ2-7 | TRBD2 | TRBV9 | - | TGTGCCAGCAGCGCTGTCACTAGCGGGGGTGGCGAGCAGTACTTC | CASSAVTSGGGEQYF
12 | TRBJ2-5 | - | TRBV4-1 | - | TGCGCCAGCAGCCAAGATGGAGGGACCCAGTACTTC | CASSQDGGTQYF
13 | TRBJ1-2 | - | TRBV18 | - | TGTGCCAGCTCACCGAACAGTAACTATGGCTACACCTTC | CASSPNSNYGYTF
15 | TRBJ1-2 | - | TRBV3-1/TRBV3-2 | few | TGTGCCAGCAGCCAACAAAACGGGGTAGGCTATGGCTACACCTTC | CASSQQNGVGYGYTF
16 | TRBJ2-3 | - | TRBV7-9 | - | TGTGCCAGCAGCAACGCCCTTGCGGTTGTCACAGATACGCAGTATTTT | CASSNALAVVTDTQYF
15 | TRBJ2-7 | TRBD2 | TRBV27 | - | TGTGCCAGCAGTTTGGAACTAGCGCCTTCCTACGAGCAGTACTTC | CASSLELAPSYEQYF
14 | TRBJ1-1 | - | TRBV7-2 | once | TGTGCCAGCAGCCAACAGGGCATGAACACTGAAGCTTTCTTT | CASSQQGMNTEAFF
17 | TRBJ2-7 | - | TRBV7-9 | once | TGTGCCAGCAGCTTAGCGCTTGGGCAGCTCTTCCCCTACGAGCAGTACTTC | CASSLALGQLFPYEQYF
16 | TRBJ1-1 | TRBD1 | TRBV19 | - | TGTGCCAGTAGTATCCACAGGGGGCTGGGGAACACTGAAGCTTTCTTT | CASSIHRGLGNTEAFF
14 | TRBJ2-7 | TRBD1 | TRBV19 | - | TGTGCCAGTAGTGGTGCCAGGGGGTCCTACGAGCAGTACTTC | CASSGARGSYEQYF